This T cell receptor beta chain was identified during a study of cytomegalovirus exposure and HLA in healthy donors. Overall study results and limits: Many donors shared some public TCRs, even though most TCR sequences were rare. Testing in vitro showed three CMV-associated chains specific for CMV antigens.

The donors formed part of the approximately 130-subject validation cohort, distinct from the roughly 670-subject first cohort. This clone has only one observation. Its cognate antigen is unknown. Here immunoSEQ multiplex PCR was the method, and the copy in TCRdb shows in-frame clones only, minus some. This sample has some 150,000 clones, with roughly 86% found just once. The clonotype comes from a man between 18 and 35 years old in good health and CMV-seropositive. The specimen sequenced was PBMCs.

The CDR3 here is CASSQQAYRAFEQYF. Written as DNA, the CDR3 is TGCGCCAGCAGCCAGCAGGCCTACCGCGCCTTTGAGCAGTACTTC. The J gene is TRBJ2-7, the V gene TRBV4-3; no clear D. The germline V gene encodes CDR1 LGHNA and CDR2 YSLEER. V gave up 3 bases and J gave up 7 bases, with 19 bases separating them. CDR3 length: 15 amino acids.